Below are 27 T cell receptor beta chains sequenced from a single sample in a study of T cells after yellow fever vaccination. TCRdb called the 5' RACE reads again in MiXCR, with one record for every CDR3 protein. The top ten clones hold roughly 24% of a sample with a few hundred thousand distinct CDR3 sequences, 3% to 4.5% of them seen once. Source: PBMCs, taken 5 days after the yellow fever booster vaccination. The receptors stem from a man aged 18 to 29 who received the YFV17D yellow fever vaccine.

A few counts support this clonotype. The chain uses TRBV7-9 and TRBJ1-2, with TRBD1 matching over 7 bases. CDR3 size: 16 residues. V gave up 6 bases and J gave up 3 bases; unmatched junction bases: 13. Per the germline V gene, CDR1 is SEHNR and CDR2 is FQNEAQ (reference sequence). Here the CDR3 reads CASRTGQEGRDYGYTF. DNA of the CDR3: TGTGCCAGCAGAACCGGACAGGAGGGTAGGGACTATGGCTACACCTTC.

This clonotype has only a few counts. This sequence joins TRBV30 and TRBJ2-1; no clear D gene. CDR3 length: 14 amino acids. The ends were cut back, 1 base at V and 0 bases at J, with 7 bases in the middle. Germline V gene data show CDR1 as GTSNPN and CDR2 as SVGIG (reference sequence). The CDR3 is CAWSGGFSYNEQFF. CDR3 DNA sequence: TGTGCCTGGAGTGGGGGTTTCTCCTACAATGAGCAGTTCTTC.

This clonotype was counted ten times or more. The rearrangement joins TRBV11-2 to TRBJ2-3; D is tentatively TRBD1 or TRBD2 (6 bases each). The CDR3 loop spans 16 amino acids. V gave up 2 bases and J gave up 2 bases, with 14 bases separating them. The V gene's germline CDR1 is SGHAT and CDR2 FQNNGV. The CDR3 loop is CASSLIRGPLTDTQYF. For the CDR3, the DNA is TGTGCCAGCAGCTTAATACGGGGGCCCCTCACAGATACGCAGTATTTT.

Only a few counts were recorded for this clonotype. The V gene is TRBV7-8, the J gene TRBJ1-1; D is ambiguous. Germline values: CDR1 SGHVS, CDR2 FQNEAQ. Deletions cut 5 bases from V and 2 bases from J, with 27 bases between. The CDR3 extends over 19 amino acids. The DNA of the CDR3 is TGTGCCAGCAGCCCCCGTTTAGGACGGAGTCAGGTTTCAAACACTGAAGCTTTCTTT. It encodes CASSPRLGRSQVSNTEAFF.

Many counts were recorded for this clonotype. The rearrangement links TRBV6-5 to TRBJ2-7; D gene unclear. Germline values: CDR1 MNHEY, CDR2 SVGAGI. This CDR3 contains 14 residues. The germline V and J ends were trimmed by 0 bases and 0 bases, with 6 bases remaining between them. The CDR3 loop reads CASSYSWSSYEQYF. The CDR3 DNA is TGTGCCAGCAGTTACTCCTGGAGCTCCTACGAGCAGTACTTC.

This clonotype appeared a few times. The rearrangement joins TRBV7-9 to TRBJ1-6; 7 bases agree with TRBD1. Trimming cost V 5 bases and J 7 bases; bases outside gene matches: 11. Per the germline V gene, CDR1 is SEHNR and CDR2 is FQNEAQ (reference sequence). This CDR3 has 16 amino acids. The CDR3 nucleotides read TGTGCCAGCAGCCCACACGACAGGGCAGGCAATTCACCCCTCCACTTT. Translating it yields CASSPHDRAGNSPLHF. Filled out from reference TRBV7-9 and TRBJ1-6, the complete variable domain reads DTGVSQNPRHKITKRGQNVTFRCDPISEHNRLYWYRQTLGQGPEFLTYFQNEAQLEKSRLLSDRFSAERPKGSFSTLEIQRTEQGDSAMYLCASSPHDRAGNSPLHFGNGTRLTVT.

This clonotype was seen a handful of times. This chain connects TRBV19 to TRBJ1-6; no clear D. CDR3 size: 18 residues. CDR1 LNHDA and CDR2 SQIVND come from the germline V gene (reference sequence). The V end was cut by 4 bases, the J end by 8 bases, with 24 bases between. CDR3 residues: CASSTWNNLGRVHSPLHF. Written as DNA, the CDR3 is TGTGCCAGTAGTACGTGGAACAACCTGGGAAGGGTTCATTCACCCCTCCACTTT.

The table lists this clonotype with many counts. This chain uses TRBV20-1 with TRBJ2-3; D is ambiguous. Germline loops: CDR1 DFQATT, CDR2 SNEGSKA (reference sequence). This CDR3 spans 13 amino acids. The V and J ends lost 0 bases and 4 bases respectively, with 8 bases between them. The CDR3: CSARERISDTQYF. The CDR3 DNA is TGCAGTGCTAGAGAACGCATATCAGATACGCAGTATTTT.

This clonotype was observed a few times. V gene TRBV6-5 combines with J gene TRBJ1-2; weak D call: TRBD1 (5 bases). The V and J ends lost 4 bases and 1 base respectively, with 13 bases between them. CDR3 length: 15 residues. Germline V gene lookup returns CDR1 MNHEY and CDR2 SVGAGI. CDR3 sequence: CASSSGDASNYGYTF. The DNA for the CDR3 is TGTGCCAGCAGTTCTGGGGACGCGAGTAACTATGGCTACACCTTC.

The rearrangement uses TRBV19 and TRBJ2-1; 11 positions match TRBD1. From germline, CDR1 is LNHDA and CDR2 SQIVND (reference sequence). CDR3 size: 15 residues. J lost 4 bases, V lost 5 bases, and 4 bases had no gene match. The CDR3 is CASSQGDRGYNEQFF. The CDR3 nucleotides are TGTGCCAGTAGTCAGGGGGACAGGGGGTACAATGAGCAGTTCTTC.

V gene TRBV11-2 combines with J gene TRBJ1-2; D uncertain. CDR3 length: 13 residues. V was cut by 4 bases and J by 3 bases, with 9 bases left in between. CDR1 is SGHAT, CDR2 FQNNGV, per germline. The CDR3 coding sequence is TGTGCCAGCAGCTATGGCGGCGACTATGGCTACACCTTC. It is translated as CASSYGGDYGYTF.

This clonotype was detected only a few times. The chain has TRBV4-3 and TRBJ1-2, with unresolved D. Trimming pared 4 bases from V and 2 bases from J, leaving 14 bases between. CDR1 and CDR2 (germline): LGHNA, YSLEER. The CDR3 is 15 amino acids. In DNA, the CDR3 is TGCGCCAGCAGCCCTCAAACGGCGGTCAACTATGGCTACACCTTC. This codes for CASSPQTAVNYGYTF.

There are a few counts of this clonotype. The J gene is TRBJ1-2, the V gene TRBV4-1, with a weak D call TRBD1 (5 bases). V lost 2 bases and J lost 0, with 13 bases in between. The CDR3 spans 16 residues. CDR1 MGHRA and CDR2 YSYEKL come from the germline V gene. The CDR3 DNA reads TGCGCCAGCAGCCAACACGCGACAGAGACTAACTATGGCTACACCTTC. Residues: CASSQHATETNYGYTF.

The V and J genes are TRBV6-5 and TRBJ2-1; 7 positions match TRBD2. V gave up 1 base and J gave up 7 bases; unmatched junction bases: 4. Germline V lookup: CDR1 MNHEY, CDR2 SVGAGI. The CDR3 extends over 14 amino acids. In DNA, the CDR3 is TGTGCCAGCAGTTACTTCGGCGGGGGTAATGAGCAGTTCTTC. Its translation is CASSYFGGGNEQFF.

The chain recombines TRBV10-1 with TRBJ1-5, with D unclear. This CDR3 region has 13 residues. The ends were cut back, 0 bases at V and 5 bases at J, with 5 bases in the middle. Germline V CDR1 and CDR2: WNHNN, SYGVQD (reference sequence). CDR3 in amino acids: CASSESTDQPQHF. The CDR3 DNA reads as TGCGCCAGCAGTGAGTCGACCGATCAGCCCCAGCATTTT.

The genes are TRBV11-2 and TRBJ2-1; TRBD2 agrees at 7 bases. Looked up from germline, CDR1 is SGHAT and CDR2 is FQNNGV. The CDR3 consists of 15 residues. The trim removed 5 bases at V and 0 bases at J, leaving 4 bases unmatched. DNA of the CDR3: TGTGCCAGCAGCCGGGCTAGCGGCTCCTACAATGAGCAGTTCTTC. Translation: CASSRASGSYNEQFF.

In its sample, this clonotype was seen a few times. The chain combines TRBV7-2 with TRBJ2-3; D may be TRBD2 (7 bases). V was cut by 6 bases and J by 2 bases, with 12 bases left in between. The CDR3 covers 14 residues. Germline CDR1 reads SGHTA; CDR2 reads FQGNSA. CDR3 amino acids: CASREGGFTDTQYF. The CDR3 DNA sequence: TGTGCCAGCAGGGAGGGGGGGTTCACAGATACGCAGTATTTT.

This chain joins TRBV5-1 and TRBJ1-6; no clear D gene. In germline, CDR1 is SGHRS, CDR2 YFSETQ. The CDR3 is made up of 15 amino acids. The ends were cut back, 6 bases at V and 7 bases at J, with 17 bases in the middle. This chain's CDR3 is CASTLWGKLNSPLHF. The CDR3 nucleotides are TGCGCCAGCACCCTCTGGGGAAAGCTAAATTCACCCCTCCACTTT.

A few counts support this clonotype. This chain links TRBV24-1 with TRBJ2-2, with 10 bases that match TRBD2. Germline loops: CDR1 KGHDR, CDR2 SFDVKD. The CDR3 length is 18 residues. Unmatched junction bases numbered 11, after V lost 5 bases and J lost 3 bases. This CDR3 reads CATSVSGGGRSYTGELFF. The CDR3 DNA follows: TGTGCCACCAGTGTGAGCGGGGGGGGCCGGTCGTACACCGGGGAGCTGTTTTTT.

The gene calls are TRBV5-4 and TRBJ2-3; D ambiguous. V gave up 0 bases and J gave up 2 bases, with 7 bases separating them. This CDR3 has 14 residues. Germline CDR1 and CDR2: SGHNT and YYREEE (reference sequence). The CDR3 spells CASSLDQNTDTQYF. The CDR3 region has the DNA TGTGCCAGCAGCTTGGACCAGAACACAGATACGCAGTATTTT.

This clonotype was counted a few times. The chain employs TRBV4-3 and TRBJ2-7; TRBD2 matches 8 bases. With 4 bases clipped from V and 3 bases from J, the junction kept 8 bases outside the gene matches. Germline lookup yields CDR1 LGHNA and CDR2 YSLEER. This CDR3 region has 15 residues. The CDR3 nucleotides are TGCGCCAGCAGCCGACTGGCGGGGGGCTTCTACGAGCAGTACTTC. Translated: CASSRLAGGFYEQYF.

The rearrangement links TRBV9 to TRBJ2-5, with no clear D. The CDR3 is made up of 15 amino acids. Germline V gene data show CDR1 as SGDLS and CDR2 as YYNGEE. V shed 2 bases and J shed 2 bases, with 13 bases lying between them. In DNA form, the CDR3 reads TGTGCCAGCAGCGTCCACCTTGACCGGCAAGAGACCCAGTACTTC. Protein product: CASSVHLDRQETQYF.

The sample holds a few counts of this clonotype. The gene calls are TRBV20-1 and TRBJ1-4; D uncertain. The germline gives CDR1 DFQATT, CDR2 SNEGSKA (reference sequence). The V and J ends lost 5 bases and 2 bases respectively, with 12 bases between them. This CDR3 has 14 residues. Written as DNA, the CDR3 is TGCAGTGCTCGTTCGACCGAGACTAATGAAAAACTGTTTTTT. This encodes CSARSTETNEKLFF.

About this clonotype: A read error may be the cause here, since a much bigger clone is one base away. The rearrangement joins TRBV20-1 to TRBJ1-6; D gene ambiguous. The V end lost 3 bases, the J end lost 6 bases, and 12 bases lay between the germline ends. The CDR3 has 14 residues. CDR1 is DFQATT and CDR2 is SNEGSKA in the germline V gene (reference sequence). The CDR3 here is CSASADIGNSPLHF. The CDR3 DNA reads TGCAGTGCTAGCGCCGACATCGGTAATTCACCCCTCCACTTT.

This chain connects TRBV12-3 or TRBV12-4 to TRBJ1-1; D remains ambiguous. V was trimmed by 3 bases and J by 1 base, leaving 9 bases between them. The CDR3 is 14 residues long. The CDR3 sequence is CASSFGEGNTEAFF. The CDR3 DNA reads TGTGCCAGCAGTTTCGGTGAGGGGAACACTGAAGCTTTCTTT.

This clonotype was seen repeatedly, ten times or more. The chain carries TRBV2 and TRBJ1-1, with a tentative D call TRBD1 (5 bases). This CDR3 has 15 residues. V shed 2 bases and J shed 1 base, with 11 bases lying between them. Germline CDR1 reads SNHLY; CDR2 reads FYNNEI. The CDR3 here is CASSEIQGTNTEAFF. CDR3 coding DNA: TGTGCCAGCAGTGAAATTCAAGGGACGAACACTGAAGCTTTCTTT.

This clonotype was observed a few times. The rearrangement joins TRBV5-4 to TRBJ2-7; 7 positions agree with TRBD1. This CDR3 has 14 amino acids. V lost 0 bases and J lost 4; bases outside the gene matches: 4. Germline V gives CDR1 SGHNT, CDR2 YYREEE (reference sequence). CDR3 DNA sequence: TGTGCCAGCAGCTTGGAACAGGGGATATACGAGCAGTACTTC. Its protein is CASSLEQGIYEQYF.